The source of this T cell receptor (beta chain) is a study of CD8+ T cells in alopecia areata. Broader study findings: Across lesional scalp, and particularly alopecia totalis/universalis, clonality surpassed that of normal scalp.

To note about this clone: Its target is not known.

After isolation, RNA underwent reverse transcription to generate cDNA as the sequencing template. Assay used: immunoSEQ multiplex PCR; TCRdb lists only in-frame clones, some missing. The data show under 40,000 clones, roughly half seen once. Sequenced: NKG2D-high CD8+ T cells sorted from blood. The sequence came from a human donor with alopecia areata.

CDR3 residues: CASSSSPGGPEAFF. The DNA of the CDR3 is TGTGCCAGTAGTTCCTCCCCGGGGGGGCCTGAAGCTTTCTTT. The chain combines TRBV19 with TRBJ1-1; TRBD1 is a possible D gene (6 bases). V lost 5 bases and J lost 6, with 16 bases in between. The CDR3 spans 14 residues. Looked up from germline, CDR1 is LNHDA and CDR2 is SQIVND (reference sequence).